One and the same sample provided the 10 T cell receptor beta chains below, sequenced in a study of shared clonotypes between healthy human individuals. Profiled with immunoSEQ multiplex PCR; TCRdb holds only in-frame clones, not every one. The repertoire includes roughly 1,500,000 clones, around 98% of them detected once, and less than 0.55% sits in the top ten. The sequencing input was naive CD4+ T cells sorted from blood. The subset: CD45RA+ positively selected. The source of these receptors is a young man in good health.

V gene TRBV9 combines with J gene TRBJ2-3; 7 nucleotides match TRBD2. CDR1 is SGDLS and CDR2 is YYNGEE in the germline V gene. CDR3 length: 18 amino acids. Trimming removed 2 bases from V and 3 bases from J; junction bases left unmatched: 15. This CDR3 is CASSVFRGSRVGTDTQYF. The CDR3, as DNA: TGTGCCAGCAGCGTCTTCCGCGGGAGTAGGGTTGGGACAGATACGCAGTATTTT.

This clone came up once. Different DNA sequences within this sample yield the same CDR3. In DNA form, the CDR3 reads TGCGCCAGCAGTCCGGGACAGCGCACAGATACGCAGTATTTT. Amino acid sequence: CASSPGQRTDTQYF. The chain carries TRBV5-1 and TRBJ2-3, with TRBD1 matching over 7 bases. CDR3 size: 14 residues. The V segment lost 5 bases and the J segment 1 base; nucleotides outside the gene matches: 4. Germline V gene data show CDR1 as SGHRS and CDR2 as YFSETQ.

Note on this clone: This same CDR3 is encoded by further DNA sequences in the sample. CDR3 loop: CASSPPGQVDQPQHF. The CDR3 bases are TGTGCCAGCTCACCGCCGGGACAGGTAGATCAGCCCCAGCATTTT. The J gene is TRBJ1-5, the V gene TRBV18; 8 bases agree with TRBD1. CDR3 length: 15 amino acids. With V trimmed by 3 bases and J by 5 bases, 6 bases remained unmatched. The germline gives CDR1 KGHSH, CDR2 LQKENI.

The chain is built from TRBV5-1 and TRBJ1-2; a possible D gene is TRBD1 (6 bases). Germline V CDR1 and CDR2: SGHRS, YFSETQ. This CDR3 is built from 15 residues. Trimming left V 3 bases short and J 2 bases short, with 14 bases between. CDR3 DNA sequence: TGCGCCAGCAGCTCCTTTCCAGGGGAGAACTATGGCTACACCTTC. It specifies CASSSFPGENYGYTF.

This clone was seen once. Other DNA sequences from this sample encode an identical CDR3 as well. V usage is TRBV9 and J usage is TRBJ1-2; TRBD1 matches at 8 bases. Losses at the gene ends were 0 bases for V and 2 bases for J; bases not matched to a gene: 3. The CDR3 extends over 15 amino acids. Germline V gives CDR1 SGDLS, CDR2 YYNGEE. The CDR3 reads CASSVGQGRNYGYTF. The CDR3 DNA is TGTGCCAGCAGCGTAGGACAGGGGAGGAACTATGGCTACACCTTC.

V is TRBV11-3 and J is TRBJ2-1; TRBD2 matches at 13 bases. The germline V gene encodes CDR1 SGHNT and CDR2 YENEEA. The CDR3 spans 15 residues. V gave up 2 bases and J gave up 9 bases; unmatched junction bases: 4. CDR3 nucleotides: TGTGCCAGCAGCTTACGACTAGCGGGAGGTGTTGAGCAGTTCTTC. Translated: CASSLRLAGGVEQFF.

The rearrangement links TRBV28 to TRBJ1-2; D is unresolved. From germline, CDR1 is MDHEN and CDR2 SYDVKM. This CDR3 region has 14 residues. The germline V and J ends were trimmed by 5 bases and 4 bases, with 14 bases remaining between them. The DNA for the CDR3 is TGTGCCAGCAGTGCCCCTGAGCGGGTCTATGGCTACACCTTC. Translation gives CASSAPERVYGYTF.

The rearrangement joins TRBV19 to TRBJ1-1; D is ambiguous. Trimming shortened V by 1 base and J by 1 base, and 10 bases separated the two germline ends. The V gene's germline CDR1 is LNHDA and CDR2 SQIVND (reference sequence). The length of the CDR3 is 15 residues. DNA for the CDR3: TGTGCCAGTAGTATAGGTCGGAGTGGGAACACTGAAGCTTTCTTT. It translates to CASSIGRSGNTEAFF. The whole variable domain, filled in from reference TRBV19 and TRBJ1-1, reads DGGITQSPKYLFRKEGQNVTLSCEQNLNHDAMYWYRQDPGQGLRLIYYSQIVNDFQKGDIAEGYSVSREKKESFPLTVTSAQKNPTAFYLCASSIGRSGNTEAFFGQGTRLTVV.

J is TRBJ2-1 and V is TRBV10-3; D is perhaps TRBD1 or TRBD2 (5 bases each). This CDR3 has 16 residues. Germline loops: CDR1 ENHRY, CDR2 SYGVKD. V lost 0 bases to trimming and J lost 3 bases, with 12 bases between them. The CDR3 protein is CAISESLGPNYNEQFF. In DNA, the CDR3 is TGTGCCATCAGTGAGTCGTTGGGACCCAACTACAATGAGCAGTTCTTC.

The chain employs TRBV5-4 and TRBJ1-4; 9 nucleotides match TRBD1. Unmatched junction bases numbered 12, after V lost 4 bases and J lost 8 bases. Germline CDR1 and CDR2: SGHNT and YYREEE (reference sequence). There are 16 residues in the CDR3. The CDR3 reads CASSVYSGTGREKLFF. CDR3 in DNA: TGTGCCAGCAGCGTATATTCCGGGACAGGGAGGGAAAAACTGTTTTTT. The full variable domain, with the rest looked up from reference TRBV5-4 and TRBJ1-4, is ETGVTQSPTHLIKTRGQQVTLRCSSQSGHNTVSWYQQALGQGPQFIFQYYREEENGRGNFPPRFSGLQFPNYSSELNVNALELDDSALYLCASSVYSGTGREKLFFGSGTQLSVL.